This T cell receptor beta chain comes out of a study of CD8 T cells in ankylosing spondylitis. Study-level points and caveats: Characteristic, it appeared, of ankylosing spondylitis blood was a TCR beta motif of eight highly homologous variants. Clones linked with disease were CD8+ and fairly uncommon in the peripheral blood. Clones tied to disease were said to be significantly enriched in matched ankylosing spondylitis synovial fluid.

Quantitative 5'-RACE with molecular barcodes produced the TCR beta libraries. TCRdb itself ran the 5' RACE reads through MiXCR, one entry per CDR3 protein. Of 750,000 to 850,000 distinct CDR3 sequences detected, about 11% appear once; the ten largest clones hold 0.51%. About this clonotype itself: Its antigen is still unknown.

Germline-derived CDR1 and CDR2 are DFQATT and SNEGSKA (reference sequence). V was pared by 1 base and J by 5 bases, with 9 bases between. The CDR3 covers 12 residues. The V and J genes are TRBV20-1 and TRBJ2-7; tentatively, D is TRBD1 (5 bases). The source material was blood, either unsorted or a sorted T cell fraction (not recorded which). The TCR originated in a male donor with ankylosing spondylitis. The CDR3 region is CSARAGFHEQYF. The CDR3 DNA sequence: TGCAGTGCTAGAGCAGGGTTCCACGAGCAGTACTTC.